The 3 T cell receptor beta chains given below trace back to one sample, sequenced in a study of somatic mutations in cytotoxic T cells in rheumatoid arthritis. The method was immunoSEQ multiplex PCR; TCRdb's version includes in-frame clones alone and lacks a portion of them. The table includes 15,000 to 20,000 clones, approximately 80% detected once. Source material: CD8+ T cells sorted from blood. All receptors derive from an adult with rheumatoid arthritis.

The chain has TRBV30 and TRBJ1-2; a weak D match, TRBD1 (5 bases). This CDR3 is built from 15 residues. Trimming took off 6 bases at V and 5 bases at J, with 22 bases between the two ends. Germline assignment: CDR1 GTSNPN and CDR2 SVGIG (reference sequence). CDR3 coding DNA: TGTGCCTGCGATCTGGGGGAGGGAAGAAAATATGGCTACACCTTC. Translated: CACDLGEGRKYGYTF.

The CDR3 here is CASNRRMNTEAFF. CDR3 nucleotide sequence: TGTGCCAGTAACCGACGGATGAACACTGAAGCTTTCTTT. This chain connects TRBV19 to TRBJ1-1; no definite D call. This CDR3 spans 13 amino acids. CDR1 is LNHDA and CDR2 is SQIVND in the germline V gene (reference sequence). Deletions cut 7 bases from V and 0 bases from J, with 9 bases between. Full variable domain (remainder filled in from reference TRBV19 and TRBJ1-1): DGGITQSPKYLFRKEGQNVTLSCEQNLNHDAMYWYRQDPGQGLRLIYYSQIVNDFQKGDIAEGYSVSREKKESFPLTVTSAQKNPTAFYLCASNRRMNTEAFFGQGTRLTVV.

This chain links TRBV6-1 with TRBJ2-2, with 7 bases matching TRBD2. The CDR3 contains 20 residues. With V trimmed by 1 base and J by 2 bases, 16 bases remained unmatched. The V gene's germline CDR1 is MNHNS and CDR2 SASEGT. CDR3 region: CASSEVPGLPSLLNTGELFF. The CDR3 nucleotides are TGTGCCAGCAGTGAAGTCCCGGGACTACCCTCCTTGCTCAACACCGGGGAGCTGTTTTTT.